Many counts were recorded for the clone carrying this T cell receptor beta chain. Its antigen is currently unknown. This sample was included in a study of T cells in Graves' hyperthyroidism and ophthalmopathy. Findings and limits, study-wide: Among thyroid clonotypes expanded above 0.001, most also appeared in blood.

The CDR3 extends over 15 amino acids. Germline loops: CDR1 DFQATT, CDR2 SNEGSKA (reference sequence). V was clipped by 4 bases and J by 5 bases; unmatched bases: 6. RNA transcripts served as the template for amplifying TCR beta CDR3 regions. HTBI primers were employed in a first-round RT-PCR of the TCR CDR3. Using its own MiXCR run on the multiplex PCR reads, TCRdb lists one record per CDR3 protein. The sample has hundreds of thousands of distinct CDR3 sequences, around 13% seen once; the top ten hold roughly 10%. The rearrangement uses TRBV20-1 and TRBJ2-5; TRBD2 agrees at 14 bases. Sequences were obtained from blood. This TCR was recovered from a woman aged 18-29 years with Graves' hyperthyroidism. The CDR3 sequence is CSATGTSGSVETQYF. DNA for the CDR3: TGCAGTGCTACTGGGACTAGCGGGAGCGTGGAGACCCAGTACTTC.